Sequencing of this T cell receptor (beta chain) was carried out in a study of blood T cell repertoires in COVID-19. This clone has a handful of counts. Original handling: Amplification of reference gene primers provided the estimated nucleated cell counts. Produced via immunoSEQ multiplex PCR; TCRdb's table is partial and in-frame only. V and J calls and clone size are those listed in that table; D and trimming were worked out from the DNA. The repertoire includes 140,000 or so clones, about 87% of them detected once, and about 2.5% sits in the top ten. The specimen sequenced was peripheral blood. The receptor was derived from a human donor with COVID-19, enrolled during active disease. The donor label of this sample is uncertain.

The DNA for the CDR3 is TGTGCCAGTACGCCCGCCCGAGGGAACCCTTTCTTT. This translates into CASTPARGNPFF. The chain employs TRBV19 and TRBJ1-1; D is undetermined. Germline V gives CDR1 LNHDA, CDR2 SQIVND (reference sequence). Trimming pared 7 bases from V and 12 bases from J, leaving 18 bases between. This CDR3 has 12 amino acids.